Following are 3 T cell receptor beta chains from one sample sequenced in a study of beta chain features in type 1 diabetes. As every portion of the isolated RNA was reverse transcribed, the sequencing read expressed TCRB transcripts. The assay was immunoSEQ multiplex PCR, and TCRdb's table has in-frame clones only and misses some. Among under 800,000 clones listed, around 16% were seen once. Sequencing was performed on naive CD4+ T cells from blood. The receptors originated from a man younger than 30 in good health.

The gene calls are TRBV6-6 and TRBJ2-3; perhaps TRBD2 as D (6 bases). The V end was cut by 8 bases, the J end by 1 base, with 19 bases between. CDR1 MNHNY and CDR2 SVGAGI come from the germline V gene (reference sequence). The CDR3 has 16 amino acids. In DNA form, the CDR3 reads TGTGCCAGCGTTCCCCCTGGGGGGAGAGGCACAGATACGCAGTATTTT. It yields the protein CASVPPGGRGTDTQYF.

The J gene is TRBJ2-6, the V gene TRBV29-1; TRBD1 or TRBD2 may be the D gene (6 bases each). The CDR3 length is 14 residues. V was cut by 7 bases and J by 2 bases, with 12 bases left in between. Germline values: CDR1 SQVTM, CDR2 ANQGSEA. CDR3 loop: CSAEGGPGANVLTF. The CDR3 nucleotides are TGCAGCGCTGAGGGGGGACCTGGGGCCAACGTCCTGACTTTC.

The chain combines TRBV18 with TRBJ2-5; D is unclear. The CDR3 consists of 14 residues. Germline CDR1 reads KGHSH; CDR2 reads LQKENI. With 3 bases removed from V and 2 bases from J, the gap between germline ends came to 10 bases. CDR3 sequence (DNA): TGTGCCAGCTCACCGGCGCAAAAACAAGAGACCCAGTACTTC. Amino acids: CASSPAQKQETQYF.